This TCR beta chain originates from a study of naive and memory T cell subsets. Study-wide results and caveats: Especially in CD8 cells, naive repertoires contained a few larger clonotypes, possibly CD45RA-re-expressing memory cells.

Germline CDR1 SGHDT, CDR2 YYEEEE. Trimming pared 5 bases from V and 5 bases from J, leaving 9 bases between. This CDR3 is 12 amino acids long. This clonotype was observed a handful of times. Its antigen is not identified. Two oligonucleotides, mixed equimolar, formed the beta constant-region primer covering TRBC1 and TRBC2. Ligated cDNA was amplified by four rounds of PCR with nested alpha and beta constant-region primers and SP2. TCRdb reprocessed the UMI-ligation and nested PCR reads via MiXCR and lists one record per CDR3 protein. The table lists over 90,000 distinct CDR3 sequences, roughly 12% of them singletons.

This clonotype originated in a human donor in good health. The rearrangement links TRBV5-6 to TRBJ2-3; no clear D. Sample: naive CD4+ T cells from blood. CDR3: CASRRPKDTQYF. The CDR3 bases are TGTGCCAGCAGGCGACCGAAAGATACGCAGTATTTT.